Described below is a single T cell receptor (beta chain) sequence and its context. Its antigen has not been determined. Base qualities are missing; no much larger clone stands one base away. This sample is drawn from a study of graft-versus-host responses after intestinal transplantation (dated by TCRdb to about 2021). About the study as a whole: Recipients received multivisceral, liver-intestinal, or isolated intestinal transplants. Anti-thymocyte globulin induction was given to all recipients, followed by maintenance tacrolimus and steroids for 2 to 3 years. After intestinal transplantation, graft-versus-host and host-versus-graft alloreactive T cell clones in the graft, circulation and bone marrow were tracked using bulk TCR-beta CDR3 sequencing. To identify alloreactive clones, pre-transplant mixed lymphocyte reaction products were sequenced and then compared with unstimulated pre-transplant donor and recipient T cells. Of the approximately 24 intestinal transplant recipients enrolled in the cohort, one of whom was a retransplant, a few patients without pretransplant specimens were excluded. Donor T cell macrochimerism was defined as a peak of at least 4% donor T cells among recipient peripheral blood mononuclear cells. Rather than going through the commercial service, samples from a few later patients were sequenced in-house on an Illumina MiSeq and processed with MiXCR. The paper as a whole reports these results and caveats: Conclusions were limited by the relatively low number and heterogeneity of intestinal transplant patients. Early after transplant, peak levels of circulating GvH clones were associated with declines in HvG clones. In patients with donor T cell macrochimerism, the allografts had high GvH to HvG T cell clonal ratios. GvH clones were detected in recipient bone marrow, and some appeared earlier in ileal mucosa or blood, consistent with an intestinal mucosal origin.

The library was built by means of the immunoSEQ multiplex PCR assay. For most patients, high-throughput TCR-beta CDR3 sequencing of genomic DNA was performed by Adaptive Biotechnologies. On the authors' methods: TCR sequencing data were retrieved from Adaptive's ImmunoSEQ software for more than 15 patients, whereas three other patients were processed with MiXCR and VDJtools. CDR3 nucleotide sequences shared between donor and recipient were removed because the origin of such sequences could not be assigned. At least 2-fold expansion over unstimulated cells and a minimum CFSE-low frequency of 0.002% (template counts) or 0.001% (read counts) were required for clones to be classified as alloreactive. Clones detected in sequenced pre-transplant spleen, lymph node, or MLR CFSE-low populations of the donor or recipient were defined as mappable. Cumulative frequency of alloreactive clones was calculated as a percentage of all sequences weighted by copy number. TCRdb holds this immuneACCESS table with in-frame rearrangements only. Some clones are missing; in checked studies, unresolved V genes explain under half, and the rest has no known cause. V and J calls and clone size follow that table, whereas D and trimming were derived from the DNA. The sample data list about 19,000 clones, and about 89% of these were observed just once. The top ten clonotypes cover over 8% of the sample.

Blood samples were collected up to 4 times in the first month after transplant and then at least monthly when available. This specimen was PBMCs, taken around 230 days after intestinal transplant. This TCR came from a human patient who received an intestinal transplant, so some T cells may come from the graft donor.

The nucleotides read TGTGCCAGCAGGTCCCTAGGGTATGAGCAGTTCTTC. This gives the protein CASRSLGYEQFF. This receptor chain uses TRBV27 and TRBJ2-1; too little of a D gene remains to name it. In the germline V gene (reference sequence), CDR1 corresponds to MNHEY and CDR2 to SMNVEV. The CDR3, from cysteine to phenylalanine, totals 12 residues. Only CDR3 DNA is held: 36 bases, read in frame from base 1. The V end loses 6 bases and the J end loses 8 bases, and a stretch of 11 bases separates them.